The T cell receptor (beta chain) described here comes from a study of T-cell reconstitution after alpha-beta-depleted transplantation in children. Study-level findings and limits: Fresh T-cell production supplied most of the T-cell counts and diversity seen one year after transplant.

This clonotype came up a few times. Its antigen is unidentified. Trimming took 3 bases from V and 0 from J, leaving 14 bases between them. CDR1 and CDR2 (germline): MNHNS, SASEGT. The CDR3 sequence is 16 residues long. The authors prepared the TCRbeta library with unique molecular identifiers. TCRdb reprocessed the PCR reads via MiXCR and lists one record per CDR3 protein. Found here are about 200,000 distinct CDR3 sequences, about 7% of them singletons; the top ten hold roughly 6%. This chain joins TRBV6-1 and TRBJ1-1; D possibly corresponds to TRBD1 (5 bases). The sample consisted of PBMCs, taken before TCRalphabeta/CD19-depleted stem cell transplant. The sequence came from a boy between 2 and 10 years old with acute lymphoblastic leukemia, due to receive a stem cell transplant. CDR3 coding DNA: TGTGCCAGCAGTGACCCGGGACGATACATGAACACTGAAGCTTTCTTT. As protein: CASSDPGRYMNTEAFF.